This T cell receptor (beta chain) was obtained from a study of blood T cell repertoires in COVID-19. Across the study: Whether acute or convalescent, the COVID-19 samples came from the United States, Italy and Spain. PBMCs, B-cell-depleted T cells, or T cells were the source of the cDNA or gDNA that made up the material.

Assay: immunoSEQ multiplex PCR; the TCRdb copy retains only in-frame clones and omits some. The profile shows about 25,000 clones, about 91% of them singletons. Trimming left V 1 base short and J 11 bases short, with 20 bases between. Germline V CDR1 and CDR2: KGHSH, LQKENI. This CDR3 is built from 15 residues. The sample was peripheral blood. This sequence originates from a human donor in a cohort sampled during active COVID-19. The chain couples TRBV18 to TRBJ1-1, with D possibly being TRBD1 (5 bases). In DNA form, the CDR3 reads TGTGCCAGCTCACCACAAGGATACAGCGGGGCGGGGGCTTTCTTT. Protein product: CASSPQGYSGAGAFF.